This TCR beta chain was captured by sequencing in a study of regulatory T cells in long-lasting Graves disease. Overall study: Graves' disease counted as persistent after over 5 years of antithyroid drugs with positive TSH receptor antibodies.

iRepertoire HTBI primers and Arm-PCR of CDR3 regions built TCR beta libraries. MiXCR, run by TCRdb on the multiplex PCR reads, gives a single entry per CDR3 protein. The data contain a few hundred thousand distinct CDR3 sequences, 20% to 25% of them singletons. As regards this clonotype: The antigen remains undetermined.

Time point reported: persistent/refractory GD, antithyroid drugs over 5 years with positive TRAb. Researchers made the TCR library from RNA that was extracted from PBMCs. One endocrinology department in Xi'an, China, was where patients came from. This CDR3 contains 14 residues. The V and J ends lost 8 bases and 3 bases respectively, with 19 bases between them. Germline CDR1 SQVTM, CDR2 ANQGSEA. Study conclusions and caveats: Limited samples may have lowered accuracy.

The V gene is TRBV29-1, the J gene TRBJ2-5; D might be TRBD1 (5 bases). The source material was peripheral blood mononuclear cells (PBMCs), sampled when the disease was refractory, from a patient treated with antithyroid drugs. The TCR originated in a female donor with Graves disease. The CDR3 sequence: CSTDSAAAKETQYF. In nucleotides, the CDR3 is TGCAGCACTGACAGCGCGGCTGCAAAAGAGACCCAGTACTTC.